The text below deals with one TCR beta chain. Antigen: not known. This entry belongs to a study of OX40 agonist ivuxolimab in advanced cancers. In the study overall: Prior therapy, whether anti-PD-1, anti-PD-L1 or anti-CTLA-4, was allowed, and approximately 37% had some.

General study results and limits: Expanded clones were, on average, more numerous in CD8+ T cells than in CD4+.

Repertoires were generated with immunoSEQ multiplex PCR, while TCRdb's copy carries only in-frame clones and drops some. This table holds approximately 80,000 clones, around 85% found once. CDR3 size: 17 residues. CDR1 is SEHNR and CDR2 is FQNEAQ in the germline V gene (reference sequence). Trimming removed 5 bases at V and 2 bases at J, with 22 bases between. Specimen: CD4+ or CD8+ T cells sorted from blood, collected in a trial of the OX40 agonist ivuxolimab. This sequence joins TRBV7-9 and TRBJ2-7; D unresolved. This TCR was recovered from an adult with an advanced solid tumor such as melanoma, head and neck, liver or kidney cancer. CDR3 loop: CASSPIGAARPPYEQYF. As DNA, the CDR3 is TGTGCCAGCAGCCCAATCGGTGCAGCCCGACCGCCCTACGAGCAGTACTTC.